This T cell receptor beta chain was identified during a study of blood T cell repertoires in COVID-19. Study information: The United States, Italy and Spain were the sources of the acute and convalescent COVID-19 samples. Sources were T cells, B-cell-depleted T cells, or PBMCs; the material itself was cDNA or gDNA.

The trim removed 0 bases at V and 7 bases at J, leaving 5 bases unmatched. Germline values: CDR1 MNHEY, CDR2 SVGAGI. The CDR3 spans 14 residues. Original handling: Amplified reference gene primers provided the basis for estimating nucleated cell counts. TCRdb's table, derived via immunoSEQ multiplex PCR, lists solely in-frame clones and lacks some. The V and J calls and clone size were taken over from that table, and D and trimming were inferred from the DNA. The profile shows about 220,000 clones, 80% to 85% of them singletons. By share, this clone counts as medium-sized. The V and J genes are TRBV6-5 and TRBJ2-7; 8 bases align to TRBD2. Sequences were obtained from peripheral blood. The receptor was isolated from a woman aged 60-70 years who had recovered from COVID-19. The CDR3 loop reads CASSYSGGAGEQYF. The CDR3 DNA follows: TGTGCCAGCAGTTACTCCGGGGGGGCGGGGGAGCAGTACTTC.